Each of the 14 T cell receptor beta chains below was sequenced from the same sample in a study of blood T cell repertoires in COVID-19 (dated by TCRdb to the early 2020s). Libraries were built with the immunoSEQ multiplex PCR assay. In its TCRdb copy, this immuneACCESS table keeps in-frame sequences only and misses some clones. Where compared with another copy, unresolved V genes explain less than half of these, and the others have no known cause. Counted in this sample were about 51,000 clones; around nine tenths of them appeared once. Over 1% of the sample goes to the ten largest clones. Sample: peripheral blood. The receptor source for this set is a man between 60 and 70 years old with acute or convalescent COVID-19.

The V call is TRBV7-2, the J call TRBJ1-1, with TRBD1 matching 11 bases. V lost 0 bases to trimming and J lost 4 bases; unmatched junction nucleotides: 1. The CDR3 is 15 residues long. Germline V gene data show CDR1 as SGHTA and CDR2 as FQGNSA. As DNA, the CDR3 is TGTGCCAGCAGCTTAGCTGGGACAGGGGGCACTGAAGCTTTCTTT. Translated: CASSLAGTGGTEAFF.

Turning to this clone: Other DNA sequences in this sample translate to the same CDR3. The gene calls are TRBV9 and TRBJ1-2; D call uncertain. Looked up from germline, CDR1 is SGDLS and CDR2 is YYNGEE. This CDR3 has 13 residues. V shed 0 bases and J shed 2 bases, with 5 bases lying between them. This chain's CDR3 is CASSVGQNYGYTF. The CDR3 DNA sequence: TGTGCCAGCAGCGTAGGGCAGAACTATGGCTACACCTTC.

The chain recombines TRBV28 with TRBJ1-2; perhaps TRBD1 as D (5 bases). CDR3 size: 16 residues. The germline V gene has CDR1 MDHEN and CDR2 SYDVKM. Trimming left V 1 base short and J 8 bases short, with 20 bases between. For the CDR3, the DNA is TGTGCCAGCAGTTTATCCGAACGGTGGGGCTATTACGGCTACACCTTC. This translates into CASSLSERWGYYGYTF.

The V gene is TRBV18, the J gene TRBJ1-1; TRBD1 matches at 7 bases. Germline V gives CDR1 KGHSH, CDR2 LQKENI. The CDR3 has 14 amino acids. V shed 5 bases and J 3 bases; nucleotides not matched to a gene: 6. The CDR3 spells CASSKTRGDTEAFF. The CDR3, as DNA: TGTGCCAGCTCAAAGACCAGGGGGGACACTGAAGCTTTCTTT.

The chain couples TRBV5-4 to TRBJ1-5, with D perhaps TRBD1 (5 bases). The CDR3 contains 16 residues. Germline lookup yields CDR1 SGHNT and CDR2 YYREEE (reference sequence). V was cut by 0 bases and J by 2 bases, with 12 bases left in between. CDR3 protein: CASSLGPGSGNQPQHF. The CDR3 region has the DNA TGTGCCAGCAGCTTGGGACCAGGGTCTGGCAATCAGCCCCAGCATTTT.

This clone was observed once. The chain couples TRBV7-2 to TRBJ1-5, with a possible D match to TRBD1 (5 bases). The CDR3 runs to 16 residues. The V end was cut by 1 base, the J end by 1 base, with 11 bases between. CDR1 is SGHTA and CDR2 is FQGNSA in the germline V gene. The CDR3 nucleotides read TGTGCCAGCAGCTTAGAGGGGTTGACGAGCAATCAGCCCCAGCATTTT. This gives the protein CASSLEGLTSNQPQHF.

The CDR3 spells CASSFDRGNEQYF. CDR3 bases: TGTGCCAGCAGTTTTGACAGGGGGAACGAGCAGTACTTC. V is TRBV27 and J is TRBJ2-7; 9 bases match TRBD1. In germline, CDR1 is MNHEY, CDR2 SMNVEV (reference sequence). The CDR3 is 13 amino acids. V lost 3 bases and J lost 5; bases outside the gene matches: 2.

The V gene is TRBV3-1 (or the pseudogene TRBV3-2), the J gene TRBJ2-1; TRBD2 is a possible D gene (6 bases). The length of the CDR3 is 17 residues. Germline V gene lookup returns CDR1 LGHDT and CDR2 YNNKEL (reference sequence). Trimming shortened V by 4 bases and J by 1 base, and 17 bases separated the two germline ends. The CDR3 nucleotides are TGTGCCAGCAGCCGCGGAGGGCCGATCGAGTCCTACAATGAGCAGTTCTTC. Its translation: CASSRGGPIESYNEQFF.

This clone has just a few counts. CDR3 DNA sequence: TGTGCCAGCAGAGCGCCGGGACAGGGGGCTGGTGGCTACACCTTC. Translation gives CASRAPGQGAGGYTF. The chain combines TRBV2 with TRBJ1-2; 12 bases are shared with TRBD1. The J segment lost 7 bases and the V segment lost 6 bases, leaving 9 bases of the junction unmatched. CDR1 SNHLY and CDR2 FYNNEI come from the germline V gene. The CDR3 loop spans 15 amino acids.

This chain uses TRBV3-1 (or the pseudogene TRBV3-2) with TRBJ2-3; the match to TRBD2 covers 13 bases. The J segment lost 3 bases and the V segment lost 3 bases, leaving 12 bases of the junction unmatched. The CDR3 is made up of 19 amino acids. CDR1 is LGHDT and CDR2 is YNNKEL in the germline V gene (reference sequence). The CDR3 region is CASSHRTSGGTAETDTQYF. CDR3 coding DNA: TGTGCCAGCAGCCATAGGACTAGCGGGGGAACCGCGGAGACAGATACGCAGTATTTT.

The rearrangement joins TRBV19 to TRBJ2-7; 7 bases are shared with TRBD1. Germline trimming cut 9 bases from V and 0 bases from J; bases unmatched to any gene: 11. The CDR3 totals 15 residues. CDR1 LNHDA and CDR2 SQIVND come from the germline V gene (reference sequence). The CDR3 region is CASKPNRDSSYEQYF. CDR3 DNA: TGTGCCAGCAAACCGAACCGGGACAGCTCCTACGAGCAGTACTTC. The variable domain in full, with the rest retrieved from reference TRBV19 and TRBJ2-7, is DGGITQSPKYLFRKEGQNVTLSCEQNLNHDAMYWYRQDPGQGLRLIYYSQIVNDFQKGDIAEGYSVSREKKESFPLTVTSAQKNPTAFYLCASKPNRDSSYEQYFGPGTRLTVT.

The chain combines TRBV27 with TRBJ2-2; no clear D. The V gene's germline CDR1 is MNHEY and CDR2 SMNVEV (reference sequence). V shed 2 bases and J shed 6 bases, with 7 bases lying between them. The CDR3 covers 13 residues. The CDR3 sequence: CASSLGVPGELFF. CDR3 DNA: TGTGCCAGCAGTTTAGGAGTACCCGGGGAGCTGTTTTTT.

V and J are TRBV10-3 and TRBJ2-1; 7 positions agree with TRBD2. The V gene's germline CDR1 is ENHRY and CDR2 SYGVKD. The J segment lost 7 bases and the V segment lost 8 bases, leaving 17 bases of the junction unmatched. The CDR3 sequence is 16 residues long. The CDR3 region is CAIRSFSGGRENEQFF. For the CDR3, the DNA is TGTGCCATCCGTAGTTTTTCGGGGGGACGGGAGAATGAGCAGTTCTTC.

This clone has a handful of counts. The rearrangement links TRBV13 to TRBJ1-1; TRBD1 matches 7 bases. With 5 bases clipped from V and 7 bases from J, the junction kept 7 bases outside the gene matches. Germline lookup yields CDR1 PRHDT and CDR2 FYEKMQ (reference sequence). The CDR3 is 13 amino acids. CDR3 sequence reads: CASSKGANHEAFF. The CDR3 DNA sequence: TGTGCCAGCAGCAAGGGGGCGAACCATGAAGCTTTCTTT.